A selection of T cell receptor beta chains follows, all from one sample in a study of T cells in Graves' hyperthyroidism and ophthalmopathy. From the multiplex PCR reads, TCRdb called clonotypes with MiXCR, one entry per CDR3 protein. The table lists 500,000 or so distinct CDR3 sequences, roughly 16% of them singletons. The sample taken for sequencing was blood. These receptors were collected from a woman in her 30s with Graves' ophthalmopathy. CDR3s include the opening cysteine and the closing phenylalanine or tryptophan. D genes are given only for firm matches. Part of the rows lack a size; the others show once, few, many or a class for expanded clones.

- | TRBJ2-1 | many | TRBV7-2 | TGTGCCAGCAGCTTTCGGGTTCTCAATGAGCAGTTCTTC | CASSFRVLNEQFF
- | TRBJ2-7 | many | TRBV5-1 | TGCGCCAGCAGGCCCTTACAGGGTTACGAGCAGTACTTC | CASRPLQGYEQYF
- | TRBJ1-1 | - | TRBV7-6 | TGTGCCAGCAGCCCGACAGTGAACACTGAAGTTTTCTTT | CASSPTVNTEVFF
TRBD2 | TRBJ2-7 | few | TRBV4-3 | TGCGCCAGCAGCCAAGACAGGCTAGCGGGAGTCTACGAGCAGTACTTC | CASSQDRLAGVYEQYF
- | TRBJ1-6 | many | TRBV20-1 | TGCAGTGCTAGACTCGGTGCACCCCTCCACTTT | CSARLGAPLHF
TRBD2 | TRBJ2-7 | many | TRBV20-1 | TGCAGTGCTACCCCCGACCAGCGGGAGGGGTACGAGCAGTACTTC | CSATPDQREGYEQYF
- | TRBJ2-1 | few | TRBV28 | TGTGCCAGCAGTCTCTACAGGGTCTTCTCATGGGAGCAGTTCTTC | CASSLYRVFSWEQFF
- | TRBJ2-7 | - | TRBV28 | TGTGCCAGCAGGGGCGGGGACTCAGGCTACGAGCAGTACTTC | CASRGGDSGYEQYF
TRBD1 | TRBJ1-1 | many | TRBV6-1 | TGTGCCAGCAGACCAGGGGGCGAGGTAGACACTGAAGCTTTCTTT | CASRPGGEVDTEAFF
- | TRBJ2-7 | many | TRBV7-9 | TGTGCCAGCAGCCCAGTCGGAGGTGACTACGAGCAGTACTTC | CASSPVGGDYEQYF
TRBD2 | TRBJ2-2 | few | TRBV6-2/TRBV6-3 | TGTGCCAGCAGTTTAACTAGCGGGCCCACCGGGGAGCTGTTTTTT | CASSLTSGPTGELFF
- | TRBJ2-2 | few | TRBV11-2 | TGTGCCAGCAGCTTAAACATCGCGAACACCGGGAAGCTGTTTTTT | CASSLNIANTGKLFF
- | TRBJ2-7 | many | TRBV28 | TGTGCCAGCGTGGTGGACGGCCGCTCCTACGAGCAGTACTTC | CASVVDGRSYEQYF
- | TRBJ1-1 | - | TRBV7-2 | TGTGCCAGCAGCTTAGGGGGGGGGCCTAACACTGAAGCTTTCTTT | CASSLGGGPNTEAFF
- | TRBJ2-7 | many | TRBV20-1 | TGCAGCTACGAACTGCCTACATTAGGCTACGAGCAGTACTTC | CSYELPTLGYEQYF
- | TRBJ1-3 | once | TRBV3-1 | TGTGCCATCAGCCAAGGTTATAAGGTCGGTGGAAACACCATATATTTT | CAISQGYKVGGNTIYF
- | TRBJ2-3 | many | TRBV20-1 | TGCAGTGTCGGCACAGATACGCAGTATTTT | CSVGTDTQYF
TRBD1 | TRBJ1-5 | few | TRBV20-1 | TGCAGTGCTAGAGTCGGTATTGACAGGGGGCTTATGGCGAGCAATCAGCCCCAGCATTTT | CSARVGIDRGLMASNQPQHF
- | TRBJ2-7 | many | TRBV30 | TGTGCCTGGAGTGGTATCTACGAGCAGTACTTC | CAWSGIYEQYF
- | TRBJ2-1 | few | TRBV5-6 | TGTGCCAGCAGCTTCGACCGACTCAATGAGCAGTTCTTC | CASSFDRLNEQFF
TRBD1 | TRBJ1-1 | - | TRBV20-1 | TGCAGTGCTAGAGACATAGGGGGGACAGGGGAGGCCACTGAAGCTTTCTTT | CSARDIGGTGEATEAFF
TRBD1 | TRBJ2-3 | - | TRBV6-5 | TGTGCCAGCAGTTACTGGGACAGGGCCGGTGATACGCAGTATTTT | CASSYWDRAGDTQYF
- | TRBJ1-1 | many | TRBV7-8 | TGTGCCAGCAGCTTACGGGGCGGCATGAACACTGAAGCTTTCTTT | CASSLRGGMNTEAFF
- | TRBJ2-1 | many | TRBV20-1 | TGCAGTGCCGCACCCCCCGACAGACTTCCTTACAATGAGCAGTTCTTC | CSAAPPDRLPYNEQFF
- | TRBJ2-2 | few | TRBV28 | TGTGCCAGCAGTTTATTACCCGGGGCGAACACCGGGGAGCTGTTTTTT | CASSLLPGANTGELFF
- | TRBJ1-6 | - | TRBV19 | TGTGCCAGTAGCTTCACTACCGGGATTGGAATTTCACCCCTCCACTTT | CASSFTTGIGISPLHF
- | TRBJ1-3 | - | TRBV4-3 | TGCGCCAGCAGCCAAGATGTGGGGCAGGTGAACACCATATATTTT | CASSQDVGQVNTIYF
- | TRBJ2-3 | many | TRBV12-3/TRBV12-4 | TGTGCCAGCAGGCGGGACAGTCACACAGATACGCAGTATTTT | CASRRDSHTDTQYF
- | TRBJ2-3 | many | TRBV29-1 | TGCAGCGTTGAAGTGACCGGGACAAGCACAGATACGCAGTATTTT | CSVEVTGTSTDTQYF
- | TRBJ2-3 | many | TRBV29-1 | TGCAGCGTGGCTAGGGAATGGACCACAGATACGCAGTATTTT | CSVAREWTTDTQYF
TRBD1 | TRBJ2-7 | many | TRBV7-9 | TGTGCCAGCAGCCCAACCGGGACAGGAAACTACGAGCAGTACTTC | CASSPTGTGNYEQYF
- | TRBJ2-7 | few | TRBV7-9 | TGTGCCAGCAGCTTAGCGCAGGTCAGGCCCGGTAGCGAGCAGTACTTC | CASSLAQVRPGSEQYF
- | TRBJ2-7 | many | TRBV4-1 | TGCGCCAGCAGCCAAGCGGATTCAGGGCCACCCTACGAGCAGTACTTC | CASSQADSGPPYEQYF
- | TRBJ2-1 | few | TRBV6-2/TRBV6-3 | TGTGCCAGCCAGGGGCTCTCCTACAATGAGCAGTTCTTC | CASQGLSYNEQFF
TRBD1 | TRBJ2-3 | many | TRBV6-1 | TGTGCCAGCAGCACCTCTCGGACAGGGATAGATACGCAGTATTTT | CASSTSRTGIDTQYF
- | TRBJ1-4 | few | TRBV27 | TGTGCCAGCAAATCCGGGGCATATGAAAAACTGTTTTTT | CASKSGAYEKLFF
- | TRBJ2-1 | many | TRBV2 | TGTGCCAGCACTCGCAATGAGCAGTTCTTC | CASTRNEQFF
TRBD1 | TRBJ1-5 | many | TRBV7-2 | TGTGCCAGCAGCTATGACAGGGGAGATCAGCCCCAGCATTTT | CASSYDRGDQPQHF
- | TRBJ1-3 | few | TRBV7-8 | TGTGCCAGCAGCTTAGAGTGGGACACAAGACGAAACACCATATATTTT | CASSLEWDTRRNTIYF
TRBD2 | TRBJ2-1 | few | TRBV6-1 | TGTGCCAGCAGTCCCAGGACTAGCGGGAGTGGTGAGCAGTTCTTC | CASSPRTSGSGEQFF
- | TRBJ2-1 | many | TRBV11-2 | TGTGCCAGCAGCCTCATCGGACAGAATGAGCAGTTCTTC | CASSLIGQNEQFF
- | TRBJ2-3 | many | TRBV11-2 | TGTGCCAGCAGCTTAGTTGGGGTCCCCACAGATACGCAGTATTTT | CASSLVGVPTDTQYF
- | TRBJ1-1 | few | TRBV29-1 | TGCAGCGTTGAACGGCGAATGAACACTGAAGCTTTCTTT | CSVERRMNTEAFF
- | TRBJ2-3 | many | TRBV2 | TGTGCCAGCAAAAGTCTGCAGTACACAGATACGCAGTATTTT | CASKSLQYTDTQYF
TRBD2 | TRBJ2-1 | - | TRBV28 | TGTGCCAGCAGGCAAACCGGGACTAGATACAATGAGCAGTTCTTC | CASRQTGTRYNEQFF
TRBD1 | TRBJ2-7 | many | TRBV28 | TGTGCCAGCAGTTCCCTCCGCTTGGACAGGGGCTCCTACGAGCAGTACTTC | CASSSLRLDRGSYEQYF
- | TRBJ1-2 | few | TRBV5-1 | TGCGCCAGCAGCCTCGGTAACTATGGCTACACCTTC | CASSLGNYGYTF
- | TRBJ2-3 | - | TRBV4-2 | TGTGCCAGCAGCCAAGATAGGGGTCCGGGACTCACAGATACGCAGTATTTT | CASSQDRGPGLTDTQYF
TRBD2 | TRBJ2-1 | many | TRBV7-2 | TGTGCCAGCTGTTTAGCGGGAGGGCCGGGGGATGAGCAGTTCTTC | CASCLAGGPGDEQFF
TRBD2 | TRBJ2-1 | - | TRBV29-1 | TGCAGCGTTGAGGGGAGCGGGAGACGGAGGAATGAGCAGTTCTTC | CSVEGSGRRRNEQFF
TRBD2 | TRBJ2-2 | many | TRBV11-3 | TGTGCCAGCAGCTTCGGGACTAGCGGCACCGGGGAGCTGTTTTTT | CASSFGTSGTGELFF
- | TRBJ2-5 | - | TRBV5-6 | TGTGCCAGCTGCTTTGGCACCCAAGAGACCCAGTACTTC | CASCFGTQETQYF
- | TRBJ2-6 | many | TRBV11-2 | TGTGCCAGCAGCTTAGTGGCAGGGGGGCTTATCTCTGGGGCCAACGTCCTGACTTTC | CASSLVAGGLISGANVLTF
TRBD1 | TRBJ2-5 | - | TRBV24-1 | TGTGCCACCAGTGACCCGGACAGGGAGGAGACCCAGTACTTC | CATSDPDREETQYF
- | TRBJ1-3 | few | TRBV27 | TGTGCCAGCAGTCCGCGGACGGTATCACTGAGCTCTGGAAACACCATATATTTT | CASSPRTVSLSSGNTIYF
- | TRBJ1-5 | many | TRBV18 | TGTGCCAGCTCACCACGTTTGAGGGAACAGCCCCAGCATTTT | CASSPRLREQPQHF
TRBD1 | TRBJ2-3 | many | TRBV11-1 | TGTGCCAGCAGCCGGGACAGGGGAACAGATACGCAGTATTTT | CASSRDRGTDTQYF
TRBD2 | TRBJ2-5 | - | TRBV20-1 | TGCAGTGCTAAAGGGACTAGCGGGAGGATCCAAGAGACCCAGTACTTC | CSAKGTSGRIQETQYF
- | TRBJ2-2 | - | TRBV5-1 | TGCGCCAGCAGCTTTAGGGCCAGGAACACCGGGGAGCTGTTTTTT | CASSFRARNTGELFF
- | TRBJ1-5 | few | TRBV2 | TGTGCCAGCCGCCCGGGGGCAAGCAATCAGCCCCAGCATTTT | CASRPGASNQPQHF